One and the same sample provided the 4 T cell receptor beta chains below, sequenced in a study of T-cell reconstitution after alpha-beta-depleted transplantation in children. Preparation of the TCRbeta library involved a method that used unique molecular identifiers. TCRdb used MiXCR to reprocess the PCR reads, holding one entry per CDR3 protein. The repertoire holds 450,000 to 600,000 distinct CDR3 sequences, around a third seen once, with approximately 2.3% in the top ten. The sequenced sample was PBMCs from the stem cell graft donor, obtained from the stem cell graft. The receptors were sampled from a human donor who donated a stem cell graft to a child with aplastic anemia.

The rearrangement joins TRBV4-3 to TRBJ2-7; possibly TRBD2 for D (5 bases). Between the trimmed V and J ends, which lost 4 bases and 5 bases, there was a span of 24 bases. The CDR3 runs 17 residues. From germline, CDR1 is LGHNA and CDR2 YSLEER. The CDR3 reads CASSPQLIRYGGHEQYF. The CDR3 DNA reads TGCGCCAGCAGCCCCCAATTGATCCGTTACGGCGGGCACGAGCAGTACTTC.

This clonotype has more than one count but fewer than ten. The gene calls are TRBV6-5 and TRBJ1-1, with 8 bases aligning to TRBD1. With V trimmed by 0 bases and J by 4 bases, 10 bases remained unmatched. CDR1 and CDR2 (germline): MNHEY, SVGAGI. CDR3 length: 17 residues. CDR3 sequence: CASSYSWQGASSTEAFF. The CDR3 nucleotides read TGTGCCAGCAGTTACTCGTGGCAGGGGGCGAGTTCCACTGAAGCTTTCTTT.

The table lists this clonotype with a few counts. V gene TRBV29-1 combines with J gene TRBJ2-1; 7 bases are a match to TRBD2. The CDR3 covers 14 residues. V was clipped by 0 bases and J by 4 bases; unmatched bases: 3. Germline CDR1 and CDR2: SQVTM and ANQGSEA. CDR3 protein: CSVEEAGLYNEQFF. CDR3 DNA sequence: TGCAGCGTTGAAGAAGCGGGACTTTACAATGAGCAGTTCTTC.

This clonotype has just a few counts. This chain joins TRBV6-2 or TRBV6-3 and TRBJ2-7; 8 bases are shared with TRBD2. This CDR3 is built from 15 residues. CDR1 is MNHEY, CDR2 SVGEGT, per germline. V was pared by 6 bases and J by 2 bases, with 9 bases of the junction left unmatched. The CDR3 DNA is TGTGCCAGCAGGCCCGAGCGGGAGCCCACCTACGAGCAGTACTTC. Amino acids: CASRPEREPTYEQYF.